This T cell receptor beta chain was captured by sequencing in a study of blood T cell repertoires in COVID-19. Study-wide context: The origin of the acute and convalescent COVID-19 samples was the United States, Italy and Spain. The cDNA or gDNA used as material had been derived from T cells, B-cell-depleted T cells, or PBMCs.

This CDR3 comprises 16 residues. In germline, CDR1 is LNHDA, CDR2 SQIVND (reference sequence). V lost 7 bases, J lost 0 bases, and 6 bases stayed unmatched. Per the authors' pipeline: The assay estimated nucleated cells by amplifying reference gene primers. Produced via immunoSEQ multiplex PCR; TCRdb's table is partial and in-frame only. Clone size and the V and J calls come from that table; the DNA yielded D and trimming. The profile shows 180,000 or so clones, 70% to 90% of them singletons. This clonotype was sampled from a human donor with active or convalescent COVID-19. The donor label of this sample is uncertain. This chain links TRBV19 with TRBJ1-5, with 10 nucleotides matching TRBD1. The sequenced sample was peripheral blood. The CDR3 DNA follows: TGTGCCAGTACTCCCGGACAGGGGGTTAGCAATCAGCCCCAGCATTTT. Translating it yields CASTPGQGVSNQPQHF. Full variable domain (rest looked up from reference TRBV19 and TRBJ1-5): DGGITQSPKYLFRKEGQNVTLSCEQNLNHDAMYWYRQDPGQGLRLIYYSQIVNDFQKGDIAEGYSVSREKKESFPLTVTSAQKNPTAFYLCASTPGQGVSNQPQHFGDGTRLSIL.